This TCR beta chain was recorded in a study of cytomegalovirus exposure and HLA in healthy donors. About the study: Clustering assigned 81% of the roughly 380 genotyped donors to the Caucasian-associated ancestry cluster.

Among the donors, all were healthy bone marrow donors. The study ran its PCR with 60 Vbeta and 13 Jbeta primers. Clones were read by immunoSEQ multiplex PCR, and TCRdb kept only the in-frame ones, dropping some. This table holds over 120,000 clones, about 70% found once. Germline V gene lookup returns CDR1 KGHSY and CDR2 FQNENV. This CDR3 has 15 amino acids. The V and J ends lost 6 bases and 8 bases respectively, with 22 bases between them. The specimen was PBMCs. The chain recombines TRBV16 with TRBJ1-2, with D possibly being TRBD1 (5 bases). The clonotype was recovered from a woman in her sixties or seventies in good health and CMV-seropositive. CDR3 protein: CASRIAGSTILGYTF. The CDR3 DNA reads TGTGCCAGCAGAATCGCAGGGTCTACGATTCTGGGCTACACCTTC.